This record looks at one T cell receptor (beta chain) sequence and its context. Its antigen is not known. This sample was included in a study of cytomegalovirus exposure and HLA in healthy donors. The study's findings and limits: Many donors shared some public TCRs, even though most TCR sequences were rare. Specific recognition of CMV antigens was confirmed in vitro for a few chains (all CMV-associated).

From germline, CDR1 is ENHRY and CDR2 SYGVKD. CDR3 length: 14 residues. With 10 bases removed from V and 0 bases from J, the gap between germline ends came to 13 bases. Libraries were prepared by immunoSEQ multiplex PCR; TCRdb keeps only in-frame clonotypes and omits some of them. In the table there are about 110,000 clones, roughly nine tenths of which are singletons. Sequenced sample: PBMCs. This clonotype was sampled from a woman aged 18-29 years in good health and CMV-seropositive. The V gene is TRBV10-3, the J gene TRBJ1-3, with no clear D. The DNA of the CDR3 is TGTGCCAGCGGAGGCCTTGACTCTGGAAACACCATATATTTT. Translated: CASGGLDSGNTIYF.